This entry describes one TCR beta chain. Per the germline V gene, CDR1 is SGHTA and CDR2 is FQGTGA. This CDR3 comprises 16 residues. The V gene end was trimmed by 1 base and the J gene end by 1 base; junction bases not matched to a gene: 4. These data originate in a study of cytomegalovirus exposure and HLA in healthy donors. The PCR contained 60 Vbeta and 13 Jbeta primers. Some clones are missing from TCRdb's copy, which holds only in-frame ones; the method was immunoSEQ multiplex PCR. The repertoire holds roughly 65,000 clones, with roughly two thirds as singletons. Sequencing input: PBMCs. This TCR was recovered from a man between 35 and 55 years old in good health and CMV-seropositive. The chain carries TRBV7-3 and TRBJ2-1, with 7 bases that match TRBD2. CDR3 coding DNA: TGTGCCAGCAGCTTAATGGGGGGAGGGTCCTACAATGAGCAGTTCTTC. Amino acids: CASSLMGGGSYNEQFF.